The 10 T cell receptor beta chains given below trace back to one sample, sequenced in a study of blood T cell repertoires in COVID-19. Assay: immunoSEQ multiplex PCR; the TCRdb copy retains only in-frame clones and omits some. The repertoire holds 52,000 or so clones, with about nine tenths as singletons. Sequenced input: peripheral blood. Receptors originate from a man in his fifties or sixties with active COVID-19.

The chain uses TRBV19 and TRBJ2-2, with D hard to call. CDR1 LNHDA and CDR2 SQIVND come from the germline V gene (reference sequence). Trimming removed 0 bases from V and 1 base from J, with 9 bases in between. The CDR3 is 16 amino acids. The CDR3 loop is CASSIDSPQNTGELFF. The CDR3 region has the DNA TGTGCCAGTAGTATAGATAGCCCGCAGAACACCGGGGAGCTGTTTTTT.

The chain employs TRBV2 and TRBJ2-2; no clear D. This CDR3 is built from 17 residues. V lost 3 bases to trimming and J lost 3 bases, with 17 bases between them. Germline V gives CDR1 SNHLY, CDR2 FYNNEI. The CDR3 DNA is TGTGCCAGCAGTGACGCGACCCGAACTACGTACACCGGGGAGCTGTTTTTT. Translation gives CASSDATRTTYTGELFF. Combining the CDR3 with reference TRBV2 and TRBJ2-2 gives the whole variable domain EPEVTQTPSHQVTQMGQEVILRCVPISNHLYFYWYRQILGQKVEFLVSFYNNEISEKSEIFDDQFSVERPDGSNFTLKIRSTKLEDSAMYFCASSDATRTTYTGELFFGEGSRLTVL.

The rearrangement links TRBV3-1 (or the pseudogene TRBV3-2) to TRBJ2-3, with D perhaps TRBD2 (6 bases). The germline V and J ends were trimmed by 0 bases and 4 bases, with 11 bases remaining between them. CDR1 LGHDT and CDR2 YNNKEL come from the germline V gene (reference sequence). The CDR3 sequence is 15 residues long. The chain's CDR3 is CASSQDGGTPDTQYF. The CDR3 DNA reads TGTGCCAGCAGCCAAGATGGCGGGACCCCAGATACGCAGTATTTT.

The V call is TRBV7-3, the J call TRBJ2-1; TRBD1 aligns across 8 bases. J lost 1 base, V lost 5 bases, and 7 bases had no gene match. The germline gives CDR1 SGHTA, CDR2 FQGTGA. The CDR3 contains 16 residues. CDR3 loop: CASSLAGGASYNEQFF. The CDR3 bases are TGTGCCAGCAGCCTAGCAGGGGGCGCTTCCTACAATGAGCAGTTCTTC. Full variable domain (outside the CDR3, taken from reference TRBV7-3 and TRBJ2-1): GAGVSQTPSNKVTEKGKYVELRCDPISGHTALYWYRQSLGQGPEFLIYFQGTGAADDSGLPNDRFFAVRPEGSVSTLKIQRTERGDSAVYLCASSLAGGASYNEQFFGPGTRLTVL.

The rearrangement uses TRBV18 and TRBJ1-2; 12 bases match TRBD1. Per germline, CDR1 KGHSH and CDR2 LQKENI. The trim removed 3 bases at V and 7 bases at J, leaving 3 bases unmatched. This CDR3 has 14 amino acids. CDR3 residues: CASSPGQGAGGYTF. The DNA of the CDR3 is TGTGCCAGCTCACCGGGACAGGGGGCCGGTGGCTACACCTTC.

This rearrangement joins TRBV14 to TRBJ2-7; 8 bases are shared with TRBD1. V gave up 1 base and J gave up 6 bases; unmatched junction bases: 8. Germline CDR1 SGHDN, CDR2 FVKESK. CDR3 size: 15 residues. As DNA, the CDR3 is TGTGCCAGCAGCCAAGTCGCAGGGGGCTCGGGCGAGCAGTACTTC. Its protein product is CASSQVAGGSGEQYF.

The chain couples TRBV11-2 to TRBJ2-7, with 9 nucleotides matching TRBD2. After removal of 3 bases from V and 2 bases from J, the junction contained 8 bases not matched to a gene. Germline-derived CDR1 and CDR2 are SGHAT and FQNNGV. This CDR3 contains 16 residues. The CDR3 loop reads CASSFYSGSTPYEQYF. DNA of the CDR3: TGTGCCAGCAGCTTCTATAGCGGGAGCACCCCCTACGAGCAGTACTTC.

The chain has TRBV9 and TRBJ2-3, with D unresolved. The V and J ends lost 0 bases and 3 bases respectively, with 5 bases between them. Germline V CDR1 and CDR2: SGDLS, YYNGEE. This CDR3 has 13 residues. The CDR3 DNA reads as TGTGCCAGCAGCGTAGGGCCGACAGATACGCAGTATTTT. It translates to CASSVGPTDTQYF. Together with reference TRBV9 and TRBJ2-3, the CDR3 gives the full variable domain: DSGVTQTPKHLITATGQRVTLRCSPRSGDLSVYWYQQSLDQGLQFLIQYYNGEERAKGNILERFSAQQFPDLHSELNLSSLELGDSALYFCASSVGPTDTQYFGPGTRLTVL.

Only a few counts were recorded for this clone. This chain joins TRBV11-2 and TRBJ2-7; D perhaps matches TRBD2 (5 bases). Germline values: CDR1 SGHAT, CDR2 FQNNGV. Trimming removed 3 bases at V and 0 bases at J, with 12 bases between. The length of the CDR3 is 15 residues. CDR3 residues: CASSFSVHRSYEQYF. The CDR3 DNA reads as TGTGCCAGCAGCTTTAGCGTTCATCGCTCCTACGAGCAGTACTTC.

The rearrangement joins TRBV2 to TRBJ1-3; 12 positions match TRBD1. V trimming: 7 bases; J trimming: 4 bases; junction bases outside the gene matches: 5. Germline-derived CDR1 and CDR2 are SNHLY and FYNNEI. There are 15 residues in the CDR3. CDR3: CASKGTGGEGNTIYF. CDR3 coding DNA: TGTGCCAGCAAAGGGACAGGGGGCGAAGGAAACACCATATATTTT.